This TCR beta chain appears in the sequencing data of a study of shared clonotypes between healthy human individuals. The CDR3 is made up of 15 amino acids. V trimming: 4 bases; J trimming: 6 bases; junction bases outside the gene matches: 10. Germline CDR1 SGHNT, CDR2 YYREEE (reference sequence). Measured with immunoSEQ multiplex PCR; TCRdb has only the in-frame clones, and not every one. The data hold roughly 1 million clones, with more than 75% observed a single time. The origin of this receptor is a man aged 18 to 29 in good health. Some clones in this sample may be carry-over from other donors' samples. The rearrangement uses TRBV5-4 and TRBJ2-7; TRBD1 agrees at 10 bases. The sample consisted of memory CD4+ T cells from PBMCs. Subset of the sample: CD45RA-negative fraction. CDR3: CASSLRTGGFFEQYF. As DNA, the CDR3 is TGTGCCAGCAGCCTTAGGACAGGGGGTTTCTTCGAGCAGTACTTC.